This TCR beta chain stems from a study of regulatory T cells in long-lasting Graves disease. Germline V CDR1 and CDR2: SGHRS, YFSETQ. The CDR3 is 15 residues long. V was shortened by 0 bases and J by 4 bases, with 13 bases between the two germline ends. Relying on iRepertoire HTBI primers and Arm-PCR of CDR3 regions, the team built TCR beta libraries. A single record per CDR3 protein comes from TCRdb applying MiXCR to the multiplex PCR reads. The sample carries roughly 530,000 distinct CDR3 sequences, roughly 15% recorded once. As to time point: newly diagnosed GD, antithyroid drugs for less than 3 months. PBMC-extracted RNA yielded the TCR library. The authors drew patients from an endocrinology department in Xi'an, China. This same sample was also part of a study on T cells in Graves' hyperthyroidism and ophthalmopathy.

The chain combines TRBV5-1 with TRBJ1-2; weak D call: TRBD1 (5 bases). This TCR came from a woman aged 35-60 years with Graves disease. The material sequenced was peripheral blood mononuclear cells (PBMCs), taken at new diagnosis, from a patient treated with antithyroid drugs. The CDR3 DNA follows: TGCGCCAGCAGCTTGGGAAGGGGCGCCGGCTATGGCTACACCTTC. Amino acid sequence: CASSLGRGAGYGYTF.